The next 10 T cell receptor beta chains were all read from a single sample in a study of shared clonotypes between healthy human individuals. Naive CD8 cells lacked CD45RO and underwent positive selection for CCR7, leaving out terminally differentiated effector memory CD45RA+ cells. Assay used: immunoSEQ multiplex PCR; TCRdb lists only in-frame clones, some missing. Of about 2.2 million clones in the sample, just over 90% were seen once. The sequencing sample was made of naive CD8+ T cells from PBMCs. These receptors all come from a young man in good health. Some clones in this sample may be carry-over from other donors' samples.

This chain's CDR3 is CASSVGTYFSYNEQFF. The CDR3 coding sequence is TGTGCCAGTAGTGTCGGGACCTATTTCTCCTACAATGAGCAGTTCTTC. The V and J genes are TRBV19 and TRBJ2-1; D tentatively reads TRBD1 or TRBD2 (5 bases each). The CDR3 is 16 residues long. In germline, CDR1 is LNHDA, CDR2 SQIVND (reference sequence). Trimming cost V 5 bases and J 0 bases, with 14 bases left between them. Supplemented by reference TRBV19 and TRBJ2-1, the full variable domain reads DGGITQSPKYLFRKEGQNVTLSCEQNLNHDAMYWYRQDPGQGLRLIYYSQIVNDFQKGDIAEGYSVSREKKESFPLTVTSAQKNPTAFYLCASSVGTYFSYNEQFFGPGTRLTVL.

This sequence joins TRBV10-2 and TRBJ2-6; a weak D match, TRBD2 (6 bases). Trimming pared 2 bases from V and 2 bases from J, leaving 13 bases between. CDR1 is WSHSY and CDR2 is SAAADI in the germline V gene. The CDR3 contains 17 residues. The CDR3 region is CASSEDGGVPGANVLTF. CDR3 bases: TGCGCCAGCAGTGAGGATGGAGGGGTACCTGGGGCCAACGTCCTGACTTTC.

The gene calls are TRBV11-2 and TRBJ1-2; D gene unclear. Germline CDR1 SGHAT, CDR2 FQNNGV. Deletions cut 1 base from V and 2 bases from J, with 2 bases between. CDR3 length: 12 amino acids. The CDR3 DNA sequence: TGTGCCAGCAGCTTAGGGAACTATGGCTACACCTTC. Encoded protein: CASSLGNYGYTF.

The CDR3 DNA sequence: TGTGCCAGCAGTTTATGGGCTAGCGGATACAATGAGCAGTTCTTC. This sequence encodes CASSLWASGYNEQFF. This sequence joins TRBV27 and TRBJ2-1; 7 nucleotides line up with TRBD2. Germline loops: CDR1 MNHEY, CDR2 SMNVEV (reference sequence). The CDR3 loop spans 15 amino acids. Trimming cost V 1 base and J 4 bases; bases outside gene matches: 4.

The chain carries TRBV7-9 and TRBJ2-5; no reliable D call. CDR3 size: 13 residues. Germline V gene data show CDR1 as SEHNR and CDR2 as FQNEAQ (reference sequence). V dropped 1 base and J dropped 7 bases, with 10 bases sitting between them. CDR3 bases: TGTGCCAGCAGCTTAGAACCATTCGCGACCCAGTACTTC. Its translation is CASSLEPFATQYF.

This clone was seen once. Without the conserved terminal phenylalanine or tryptophan, this CDR3 likely stems from a read error. The DNA is omitted, as the CDR3 cannot be located on it reliably, and the CDR3 follows TCRdb's listing. The chain has TRBV21-1 and TRBJ1-2; the D call of TRBD1 is as the table states it, not checked on the DNA. TRBV21-1 is recorded as a pseudogene. The CDR3 has 9 residues if both end residues are counted. CDR3 residues: CASIRQGDG.

V gene TRBV29-1 combines with J gene TRBJ1-4; 8 nucleotides agree with TRBD1. From germline, CDR1 is SQVTM and CDR2 ANQGSEA. The ends lost 7 bases at V and 1 base at J; junction bases unmatched: 2. This CDR3 is built from 13 residues. CDR3 coding DNA: TGCAGCGCCACAGGGGGAACTAATGAAAAACTGTTTTTT. This encodes CSATGGTNEKLFF.

This clone was counted once. J is TRBJ2-2 and V is TRBV27, with D hard to call. The V gene's germline CDR1 is MNHEY and CDR2 SMNVEV (reference sequence). V lost 6 bases to trimming and J lost 8 bases, with 7 bases between them. The CDR3 has 11 residues. CDR3 coding DNA: TGTGCCAGCAGGGTACAGGGGGAGCTGTTTTTT. This translates into CASRVQGELFF.

This sequence joins TRBV5-6 and TRBJ1-1; TRBD1 might be the D (5 bases). Looked up from germline, CDR1 is SGHDT and CDR2 is YYEEEE. V dropped 3 bases and J dropped 7 bases, with 16 bases sitting between them. CDR3 length: 14 amino acids. The chain's CDR3 is CASSWGTAGLEAFF. The CDR3 region has the DNA TGTGCCAGCAGCTGGGGGACGGCCGGCCTTGAAGCTTTCTTT.

V gene TRBV30 combines with J gene TRBJ1-5, with D maybe TRBD1 (6 bases). Trimming shortened V by 5 bases and J by 0 bases, and 14 bases separated the two germline ends. CDR3 length: 15 residues. Germline loops: CDR1 GTSNPN, CDR2 SVGIG (reference sequence). CDR3 residues: CAWSAGTLSNQPQHF. The CDR3 bases are TGTGCCTGGTCCGCCGGGACACTTAGCAATCAGCCCCAGCATTTT.